This TCR beta chain was recorded in a study of long-term antiretroviral therapy in people with HIV. immunoSEQ v3.0 was run at survey level. The table came from immunoSEQ multiplex PCR; TCRdb's copy has only in-frame clones and leaves some out. This sample carries about 33,000 clones, 96% of them seen once, and the ten largest clones take 2.4%. Trimming left V 6 bases short and J 4 bases short, with 9 bases between. Germline V gene lookup returns CDR1 MNHNY and CDR2 SVGAGI (reference sequence). The CDR3 loop spans 12 amino acids. The source material was unsorted PBMCs, sampled around 6.6 years after starting antiretroviral therapy. The sequence came from a young man with HIV. This chain uses TRBV6-6 with TRBJ1-2, with D hard to call. CDR3 amino acids: CASSIRSYGYTF. DNA for the CDR3: TGTGCCAGCAGCATACGGAGCTATGGCTACACCTTC.